The clone carrying this T cell receptor (beta chain) was observed a handful of times. Its target is not known. The sample originates from a study of CD8 T cells in ankylosing spondylitis. Whole-study results and caveats: Ankylosing spondylitis blood seemed to carry a telltale TCR beta motif made of several highly homologous variants.

Researchers built TCR beta libraries using quantitative 5'-RACE with molecular barcodes. TCRdb re-analysed the 5' RACE reads in MiXCR, keeping a single row per CDR3 protein. This sample has 380,000 or so distinct CDR3 sequences, with roughly 20% found just once. V dropped 2 bases and J dropped 12; count of bases not matched to a gene: 5. CDR3 size: 14 residues. Germline-derived CDR1 and CDR2 are MDHEN and SYDVKM. Sequenced material: blood, either unsorted or a sorted T cell fraction (not recorded which). The V call is TRBV28, the J call TRBJ2-1, with 12 bases lining up with TRBD2. The sequence was obtained from a male donor with ankylosing spondylitis or in good health (not recorded which). CDR3 DNA: TGTGCCAGCAGTTTAGGACTAGCGGGGCCTAGGCAGTTCTTC. It is translated as CASSLGLAGPRQFF.